This T cell receptor (beta chain) was recovered during a study of response to subunit inactivated influenza vaccine. TCRdb recomputed calls from the RT-PCR reads with MiXCR, one row per CDR3 protein. The data show 650,000 or so distinct CDR3 sequences, less than 15% seen once. Whole-study results and caveats: The authors offered the suggestion that each seasonal influenza vaccination recruits few new T cells.

The table lists this clonotype with a few counts. The antigen is undetermined. The source was PBMCs from blood, collected less than 15 days before vaccination. The source of this sequence is a man aged 45-65 years who received an inactivated influenza vaccine.

CDR3 nucleotide sequence: TGTGCCAGCAGTTCCTCAGGGGCGGGGAACACTGAAGCTTTCTTT. Encoded protein: CASSSSGAGNTEAFF. The V gene is TRBV6-5, the J gene TRBJ1-1, with a weak D call TRBD1 (6 bases). This CDR3 spans 15 amino acids. V shed 4 bases and J shed 1 base, with 13 bases lying between them. The V gene's germline CDR1 is MNHEY and CDR2 SVGAGI.